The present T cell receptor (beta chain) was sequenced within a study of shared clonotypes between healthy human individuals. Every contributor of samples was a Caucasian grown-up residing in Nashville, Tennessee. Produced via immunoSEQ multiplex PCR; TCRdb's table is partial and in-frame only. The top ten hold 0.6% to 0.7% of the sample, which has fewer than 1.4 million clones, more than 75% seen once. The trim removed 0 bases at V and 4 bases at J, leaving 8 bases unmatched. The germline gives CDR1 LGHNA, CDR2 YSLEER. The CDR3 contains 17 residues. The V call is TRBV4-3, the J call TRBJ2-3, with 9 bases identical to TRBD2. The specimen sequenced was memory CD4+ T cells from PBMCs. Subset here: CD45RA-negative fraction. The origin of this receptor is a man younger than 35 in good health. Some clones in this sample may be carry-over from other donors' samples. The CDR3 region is CASSQDIVTSGPDTQYF. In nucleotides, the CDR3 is TGCGCCAGCAGCCAAGATATAGTGACTAGCGGCCCAGATACGCAGTATTTT.